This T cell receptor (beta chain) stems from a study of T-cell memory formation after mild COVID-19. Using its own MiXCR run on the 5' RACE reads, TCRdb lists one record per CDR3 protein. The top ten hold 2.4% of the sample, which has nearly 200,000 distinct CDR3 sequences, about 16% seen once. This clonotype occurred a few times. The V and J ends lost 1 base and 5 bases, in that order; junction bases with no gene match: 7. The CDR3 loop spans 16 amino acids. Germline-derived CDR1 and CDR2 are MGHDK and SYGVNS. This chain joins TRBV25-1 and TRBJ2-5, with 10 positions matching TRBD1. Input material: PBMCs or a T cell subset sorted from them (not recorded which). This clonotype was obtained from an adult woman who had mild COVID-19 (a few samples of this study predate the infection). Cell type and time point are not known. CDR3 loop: CASSESTGGLRETQYF. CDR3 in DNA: TGTGCCAGCAGTGAATCGACAGGGGGCTTGAGGGAGACCCAGTACTTC. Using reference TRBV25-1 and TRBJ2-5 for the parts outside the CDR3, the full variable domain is EADIYQTPRYLVIGTGKKITLECSQTMGHDKMYWYQQDPGMELHLIHYSYGVNSTEKGDLSSESTVSRIRTEHFPLTLESARPSHTSQYLCASSESTGGLRETQYFGPGTRLLVL.